This T cell receptor beta chain emerged from a study of blood T cell repertoires in COVID-19. Turning to the study itself: Whether acute or convalescent, the COVID-19 samples came from the United States, Italy and Spain.

The CDR3 loop spans 13 amino acids. Germline V gives CDR1 ENHRY, CDR2 SYGVKD. Trimming took 3 bases from V and 4 from J, leaving 9 bases between them. In the original analysis: Researchers report that nucleated cell counts were estimated from reference gene primer amplification. Here immunoSEQ multiplex PCR was the method, and the copy in TCRdb shows in-frame clones only, minus some. V, J and clone size were drawn from that table, and D and trimming were deduced from the DNA. The sample has around 50,000 clones, roughly 83% seen once; the top ten hold roughly 55%. The sequenced sample was peripheral blood. J is TRBJ1-2 and V is TRBV10-3; D is possibly TRBD1 (5 bases). This TCR derives from a man aged 65 to 85 with acute or convalescent COVID-19. CDR3 loop: CAISEWGSYGYTF. CDR3 sequence (DNA): TGTGCCATCAGTGAATGGGGCTCCTATGGCTACACCTTC.